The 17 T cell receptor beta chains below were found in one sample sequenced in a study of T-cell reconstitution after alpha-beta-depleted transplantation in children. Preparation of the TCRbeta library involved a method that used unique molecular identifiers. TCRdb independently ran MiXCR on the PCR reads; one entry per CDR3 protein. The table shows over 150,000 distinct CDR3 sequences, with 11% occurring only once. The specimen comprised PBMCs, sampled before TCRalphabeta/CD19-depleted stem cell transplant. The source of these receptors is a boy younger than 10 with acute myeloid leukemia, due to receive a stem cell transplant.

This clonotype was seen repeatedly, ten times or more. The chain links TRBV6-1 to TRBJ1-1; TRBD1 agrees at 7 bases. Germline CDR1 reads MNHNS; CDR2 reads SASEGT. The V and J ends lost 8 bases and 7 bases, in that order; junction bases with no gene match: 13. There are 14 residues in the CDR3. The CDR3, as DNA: TGTGCCAGCGTGTCACCCAGGGGGTCGGGTGAAGCTTTCTTT. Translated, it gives CASVSPRGSGEAFF.

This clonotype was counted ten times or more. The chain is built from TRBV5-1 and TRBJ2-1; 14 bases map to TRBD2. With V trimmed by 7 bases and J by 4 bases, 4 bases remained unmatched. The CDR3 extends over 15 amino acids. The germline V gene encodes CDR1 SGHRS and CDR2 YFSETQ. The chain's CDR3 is CASGTSGRPYNEQFF. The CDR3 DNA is TGCGCCAGCGGGACTAGCGGGAGACCTTACAATGAGCAGTTCTTC.

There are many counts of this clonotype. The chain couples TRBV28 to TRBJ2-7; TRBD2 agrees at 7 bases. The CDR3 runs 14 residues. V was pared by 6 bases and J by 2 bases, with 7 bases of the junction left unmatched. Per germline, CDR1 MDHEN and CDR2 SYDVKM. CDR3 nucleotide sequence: TGTGCCAGCAGAGGCGGGAGCCCCCCCTACGAGCAGTACTTC. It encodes CASRGGSPPYEQYF. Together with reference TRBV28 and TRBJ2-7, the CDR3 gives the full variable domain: DVKVTQSSRYLVKRTGEKVFLECVQDMDHENMFWYRQDPGLGLRLIYFSYDVKMKEKGDIPEGYSVSREKKERFSLILESASTNQTSMYLCASRGGSPPYEQYFGPGTRLTVT.

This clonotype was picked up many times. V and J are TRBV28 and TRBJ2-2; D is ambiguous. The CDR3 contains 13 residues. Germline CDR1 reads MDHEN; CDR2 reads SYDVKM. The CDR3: CVTRASNTGELFF. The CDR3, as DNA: TGTGTCACCCGCGCCTCGAACACCGGGGAGCTGTTTTTT.

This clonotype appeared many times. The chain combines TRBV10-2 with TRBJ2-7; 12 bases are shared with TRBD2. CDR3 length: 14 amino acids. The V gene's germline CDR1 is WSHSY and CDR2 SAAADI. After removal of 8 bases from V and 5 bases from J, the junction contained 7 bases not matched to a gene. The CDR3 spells CASRTSGIPHEQYF. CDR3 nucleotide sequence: TGCGCCAGCCGGACTAGCGGGATTCCCCACGAGCAGTACTTC.

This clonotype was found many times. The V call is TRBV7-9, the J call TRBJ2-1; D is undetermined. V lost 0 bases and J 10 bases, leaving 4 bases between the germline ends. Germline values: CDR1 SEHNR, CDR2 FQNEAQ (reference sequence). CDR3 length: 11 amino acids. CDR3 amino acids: CASSLAEEQFF. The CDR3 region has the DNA TGTGCCAGCAGCTTAGCGGAGGAGCAGTTCTTC.

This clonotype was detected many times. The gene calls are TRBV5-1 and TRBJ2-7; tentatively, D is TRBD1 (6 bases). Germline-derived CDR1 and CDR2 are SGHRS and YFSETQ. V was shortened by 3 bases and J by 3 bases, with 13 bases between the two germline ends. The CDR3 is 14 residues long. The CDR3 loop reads CASSWTDVNYEQYF. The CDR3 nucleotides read TGCGCCAGCAGCTGGACAGATGTGAACTACGAGCAGTACTTC.

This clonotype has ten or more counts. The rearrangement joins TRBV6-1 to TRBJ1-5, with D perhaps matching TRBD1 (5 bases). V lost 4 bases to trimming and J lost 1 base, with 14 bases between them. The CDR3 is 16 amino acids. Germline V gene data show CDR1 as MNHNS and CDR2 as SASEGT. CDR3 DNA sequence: TGTGCCAGCAGTGGGGGGGGACCCCGAAGCAATCAGCCCCAGCATTTT. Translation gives CASSGGGPRSNQPQHF.

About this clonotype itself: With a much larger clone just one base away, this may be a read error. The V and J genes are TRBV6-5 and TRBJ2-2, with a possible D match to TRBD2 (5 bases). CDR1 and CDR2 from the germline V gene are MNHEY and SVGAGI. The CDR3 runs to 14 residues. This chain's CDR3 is CASSYSIFAGELLF. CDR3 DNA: TGTGCCAGCAGTTACTCGATTTTCGCCGGGGAGCTGCTTTTT.

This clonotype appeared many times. CDR3 in DNA: TGTGCCAGCAGTCCCCGCACTGAAGCTTTCTTT. The encoded protein is CASSPRTEAFF. The chain couples TRBV12-3 or TRBV12-4 to TRBJ1-1; D not certain. The CDR3 has 11 amino acids. Trimming cost V 5 bases and J 4 bases, with 5 bases left between them.

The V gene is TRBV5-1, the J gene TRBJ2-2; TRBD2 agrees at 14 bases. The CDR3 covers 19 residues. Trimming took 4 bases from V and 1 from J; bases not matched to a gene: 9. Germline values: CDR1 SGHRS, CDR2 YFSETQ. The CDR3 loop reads CASSLQGLAGVVNTGELFF. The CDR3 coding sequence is TGCGCCAGCAGCCTACAGGGACTAGCGGGAGTAGTGAACACCGGGGAGCTGTTTTTT.

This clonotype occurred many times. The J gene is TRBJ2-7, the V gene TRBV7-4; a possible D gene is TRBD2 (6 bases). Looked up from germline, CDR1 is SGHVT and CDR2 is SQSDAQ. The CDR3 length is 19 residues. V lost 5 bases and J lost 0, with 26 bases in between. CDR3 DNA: TGTGCCAGCAGCCGCATCGGCGTAGGGCGGGGAGTCAGCTCCTACGAGCAGTACGTC. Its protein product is CASSRIGVGRGVSSYEQYV.

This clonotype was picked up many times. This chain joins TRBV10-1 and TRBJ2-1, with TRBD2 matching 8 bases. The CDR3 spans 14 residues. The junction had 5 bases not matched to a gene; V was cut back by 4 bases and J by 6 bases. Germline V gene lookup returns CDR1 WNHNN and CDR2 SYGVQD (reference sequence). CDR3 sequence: CASSGAGATNEQFF. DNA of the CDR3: TGCGCCAGCAGTGGAGCGGGAGCTACCAATGAGCAGTTCTTC.

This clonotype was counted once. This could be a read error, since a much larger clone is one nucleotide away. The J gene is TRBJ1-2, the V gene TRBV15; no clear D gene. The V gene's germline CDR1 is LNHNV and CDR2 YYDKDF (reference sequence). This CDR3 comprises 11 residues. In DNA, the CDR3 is TGTGCCACCAGCAGAGATGGTGGCGACACCTTC. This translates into CATSRDGGDTF.

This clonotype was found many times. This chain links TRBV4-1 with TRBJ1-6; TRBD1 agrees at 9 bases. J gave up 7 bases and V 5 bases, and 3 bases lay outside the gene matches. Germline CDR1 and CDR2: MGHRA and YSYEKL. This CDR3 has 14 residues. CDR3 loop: CASSSGTGNSPLHF. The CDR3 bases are TGCGCCAGCAGCTCCGGGACAGGGAATTCACCCCTCCACTTT.

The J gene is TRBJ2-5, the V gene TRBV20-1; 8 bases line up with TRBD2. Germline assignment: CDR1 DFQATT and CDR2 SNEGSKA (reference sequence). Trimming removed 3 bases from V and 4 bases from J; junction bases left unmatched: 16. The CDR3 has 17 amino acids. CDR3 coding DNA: TGCAGTGCTAGGGGAGCGGGGCGGGAGGTTTTACTAGAGACCCAGTACTTC. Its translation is CSARGAGREVLLETQYF.

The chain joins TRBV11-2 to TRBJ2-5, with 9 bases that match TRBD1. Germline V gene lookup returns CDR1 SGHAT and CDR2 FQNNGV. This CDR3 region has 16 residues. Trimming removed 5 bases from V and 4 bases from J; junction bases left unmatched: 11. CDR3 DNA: TGTGCCAGCAGCGGCAAGGGACAGGGCTGGCGAGAGACCCAGTACTTC. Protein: CASSGKGQGWRETQYF.